This passage covers 30 T cell receptor beta chains from one sample sequenced in a study of blood T cell repertoires in COVID-19. The repertoire was sequenced with immunoSEQ multiplex PCR; TCRdb's copy has only in-frame clones and lacks some. The sample contains about 400,000 clones, 89% of which appear only once. The sample taken for sequencing was PBMCs or T cells enriched from blood (not recorded which). These receptor sequences come from a woman in her twenties or thirties who had recovered from COVID-19.

The chain links TRBV5-1 to TRBJ2-1; 10 nucleotides agree with TRBD2. V lost 4 bases to trimming and J lost 8 bases; unmatched junction nucleotides: 12. CDR3 length: 16 residues. Germline CDR1 is SGHRS and CDR2 is YFSETQ. Here the CDR3 DNA reads TGCGCCAGCAGCCCCCCTAGCGGGAGTTTGGGGGATGAGCAGTTCTTC. As protein: CASSPPSGSLGDEQFF.

The chain recombines TRBV6-5 with TRBJ1-2; D may be TRBD1 (6 bases). CDR1 and CDR2 (germline): MNHEY, SVGAGI. The CDR3 extends over 15 amino acids. V lost 0 bases, J lost 5 bases, and 13 bases lay in between. CDR3 DNA: TGTGCCAGCAGTTACTCCATGTCAGGGGTTTATGGCTACACCTTC. The encoded protein is CASSYSMSGVYGYTF.

The chain couples TRBV3-1 (or the pseudogene TRBV3-2) to TRBJ2-1; possibly TRBD2 for D (5 bases). CDR3 length equals 13 residues. Trimming pared 1 base from V and 10 bases from J, leaving 11 bases between. Germline V gives CDR1 LGHDT, CDR2 YNNKEL (reference sequence). CDR3 loop: CASSQGNRGEQFF. The CDR3 region has the DNA TGTGCCAGCAGCCAAGGTAACAGAGGGGAGCAGTTCTTC.

The J gene is TRBJ1-5, the V gene TRBV15; TRBD1 aligns across 7 bases. The CDR3 loop spans 17 amino acids. The V gene's germline CDR1 is LNHNV and CDR2 YYDKDF (reference sequence). Trimming removed 1 base from V and 0 bases from J; junction bases left unmatched: 6. The CDR3 region has the DNA TGTGCCACCAGCAGAGGGCAGGGGGAATATAGCAATCAGCCCCAGCATTTT. Translating gives CATSRGQGEYSNQPQHF.

V gene TRBV5-6 combines with J gene TRBJ1-4, with TRBD1 identical over 9 bases. Germline values: CDR1 SGHDT, CDR2 YYEEEE. CDR3 size: 15 residues. V lost 5 bases, J lost 6 bases, and 8 bases stayed unmatched. The CDR3 coding sequence is TGTGCCAGCAGGCAGGAGGGACAGGGTTATGAAAAACTGTTTTTT. This codes for CASRQEGQGYEKLFF.

This sequence joins TRBV5-1 and TRBJ1-4; tentative D call: TRBD1 (6 bases). Trimming pared 3 bases from V and 5 bases from J, leaving 14 bases between. The CDR3 contains 15 residues. Germline V gives CDR1 SGHRS, CDR2 YFSETQ. The CDR3 protein is CASSSTTGGNEKLFF. In DNA form, the CDR3 reads TGCGCCAGCAGCTCTACGACAGGTGGCAATGAAAAACTGTTTTTT.

The chain couples TRBV10-2 to TRBJ1-2; D ambiguous. This CDR3 region has 14 residues. V was clipped by 8 bases and J by 0 bases, with 13 bases between them. Germline CDR1 WSHSY, CDR2 SAAADI. Written as DNA, the CDR3 is TGCGCCAGCTCCCTGGAGCGCGCTAACTATGGCTACACCTTC. Translating gives CASSLERANYGYTF.

The chain links TRBV5-1 to TRBJ2-7; TRBD2 matches at 11 bases. This CDR3 contains 17 residues. The germline V gene encodes CDR1 SGHRS and CDR2 YFSETQ. V was clipped by 4 bases and J by 4 bases; unmatched bases: 13. The CDR3 loop reads CASSPRLAGHLVYEQYF. CDR3 sequence (DNA): TGCGCCAGCAGCCCGCGACTAGCGGGACATCTAGTTTACGAGCAGTACTTC.

This sequence joins TRBV27 and TRBJ1-6, with unresolved D. The CDR3 loop spans 14 amino acids. V was shortened by 6 bases and J by 9 bases, with 15 bases between the two germline ends. CDR1 is MNHEY, CDR2 SMNVEV, per germline (reference sequence). The DNA for the CDR3 is TGTGCCAGCAGGCCGACACGACAAGGTTCACCCCTCCACTTT. Its protein product is CASRPTRQGSPLHF.

This clone was counted a single time. The J gene is TRBJ1-3, the V gene TRBV7-2, with TRBD1 matching over 8 bases. Germline CDR1 is SGHTA and CDR2 is FQGNSA. The CDR3 is 14 amino acids. V was clipped by 8 bases and J by 2 bases; unmatched bases: 5. The CDR3 coding sequence is TGTGCCAGCCGGACAGGGAAAGCTGGAAACACCATATATTTT. Protein product: CASRTGKAGNTIYF.

V gene TRBV2 combines with J gene TRBJ2-7, with 10 positions matching TRBD1. V was clipped by 6 bases and J by 2 bases; unmatched bases: 4. Germline CDR1 SNHLY, CDR2 FYNNEI. CDR3 size: 14 residues. The CDR3 spells CASRTGTGAYEQYF. As DNA, the CDR3 is TGTGCCAGCAGGACCGGGACAGGGGCCTACGAGCAGTACTTC.

The V call is TRBV7-9, the J call TRBJ1-4; TRBD1 agrees at 8 bases. The germline V gene has CDR1 SEHNR and CDR2 FQNEAQ (reference sequence). The length of the CDR3 is 14 residues. Trimming removed 5 bases from V and 7 bases from J; junction bases left unmatched: 6. The CDR3 DNA reads as TGTGCCAGCAGCGTTGGACAGGGTAGTGAAAAACTGTTTTTT. Amino acid sequence: CASSVGQGSEKLFF.

The chain links TRBV7-3 to TRBJ2-2, with a tentative D call TRBD1 (5 bases). CDR1 is SGHTA and CDR2 is FQGTGA in the germline V gene. V dropped 2 bases and J dropped 2 bases, with 9 bases sitting between them. The CDR3 consists of 15 residues. CDR3 protein: CASSLQGPNTGELFF. The CDR3 nucleotides read TGTGCCAGCAGCTTACAGGGCCCAAACACCGGGGAGCTGTTTTTT.

The chain combines TRBV7-2 with TRBJ1-5, with D tentatively TRBD1 (6 bases). Per germline, CDR1 SGHTA and CDR2 FQGNSA. The CDR3 extends over 16 amino acids. V was shortened by 5 bases and J by 2 bases, with 16 bases between the two germline ends. The CDR3 coding sequence is TGTGCCAGCAGCCCATACAGGGATAAGGGCAATCAGCCCCAGCATTTT. It codes for CASSPYRDKGNQPQHF. The full variable domain, in which reference TRBV7-2 and TRBJ1-5 provide the parts outside the CDR3, is GAGVSQSPSNKVTEKGKDVELRCDPISGHTALYWYRQSLGQGLEFLIYFQGNSAPDKSGLPSDRFSAERTGGSVSTLTIQRTQQEDSAVYLCASSPYRDKGNQPQHFGDGTRLSIL.

This clone appeared a single time. The rearrangement uses TRBV3-1 (or the pseudogene TRBV3-2) and TRBJ2-1; 7 bases are shared with TRBD2. This CDR3 spans 15 amino acids. Trimming removed 4 bases from V and 10 bases from J; junction bases left unmatched: 13. CDR1 is LGHDT and CDR2 is YNNKEL in the germline V gene (reference sequence). CDR3 sequence reads: CASSRSGTVSWEQFF. DNA for the CDR3: TGTGCCAGCAGCCGAAGCGGGACGGTCTCTTGGGAGCAGTTCTTC.

The V call is TRBV5-4, the J call TRBJ1-2; possible D gene TRBD1, 5 bases. From germline, CDR1 is SGHNT and CDR2 YYREEE (reference sequence). CDR3 length: 13 amino acids. The ends were cut back, 3 bases at V and 2 bases at J, with 8 bases in the middle. DNA for the CDR3: TGTGCCAGCAGCTCGACAGTAAACTATGGCTACACCTTC. Amino acid sequence: CASSSTVNYGYTF.

The CDR3 loop is CASSGETGVDGYTF. The CDR3 bases are TGCGCCAGCAGCGGAGAAACAGGGGTCGATGGCTACACCTTC. The genes are TRBV5-1 and TRBJ1-2; 7 bases line up with TRBD1. The trim removed 4 bases at V and 6 bases at J, leaving 9 bases unmatched. Germline CDR1 and CDR2: SGHRS and YFSETQ. The CDR3 contains 14 residues.

The chain carries TRBV5-1 and TRBJ2-7; perhaps TRBD1 as D (6 bases). The CDR3 is made up of 14 amino acids. Trimming removed 0 bases at V and 5 bases at J, with 12 bases between. The germline CDR1 and CDR2 sequences are SGHRS and YFSETQ. This CDR3 reads CASSLVLGANEQYF. CDR3 nucleotides: TGCGCCAGCAGCTTGGTTCTGGGGGCAAACGAGCAGTACTTC.

This chain uses TRBV2 with TRBJ1-5; TRBD1 aligns across 7 bases. V shed 3 bases, J shed 7 bases, and the junction held 9 bases outside the gene matches. The CDR3 extends over 15 amino acids. Germline CDR1 and CDR2: SNHLY and FYNNEI. CDR3: CASSDQTTGVQPQHF. CDR3 bases: TGTGCCAGCAGTGATCAGACCACAGGGGTACAGCCCCAGCATTTT.

The J gene is TRBJ1-1, the V gene TRBV7-3; D call uncertain. The CDR3 extends over 13 amino acids. Trimming pared 6 bases from V and 0 bases from J, leaving 8 bases between. The V gene's germline CDR1 is SGHTA and CDR2 FQGTGA. The DNA for the CDR3 is TGTGCCAGCAGATTCGACATGAACACTGAAGCTTTCTTT. As protein: CASRFDMNTEAFF.

The sample holds one count of this clone. The gene calls are TRBV5-1 and TRBJ1-5; D gene uncertain. The CDR3 runs to 15 residues. Per the germline V gene, CDR1 is SGHRS and CDR2 is YFSETQ. V was cut by 1 base and J by 4 bases, with 12 bases left in between. The CDR3 loop is CASSLMAGDNQPQHF. The CDR3 DNA reads as TGCGCCAGCAGCTTGATGGCGGGAGATAATCAGCCCCAGCATTTT.

V and J are TRBV11-2 and TRBJ2-1; D perhaps matches TRBD1 (6 bases). CDR1 SGHAT and CDR2 FQNNGV come from the germline V gene. The CDR3 is made up of 16 amino acids. Between the trimmed V and J ends, which lost 5 bases and 5 bases, there was a span of 19 bases. The CDR3 DNA reads as TGTGCCAGCAGCCTACGGACAGACCGAAACAACAATGAGCAGTTCTTC. Amino acids: CASSLRTDRNNNEQFF.

This sequence joins TRBV5-4 and TRBJ2-7, with D maybe TRBD2 (5 bases). Germline V lookup: CDR1 SGHNT, CDR2 YYREEE (reference sequence). Deletions cut 0 bases from V and 3 bases from J, with 7 bases between. The length of the CDR3 is 13 residues. The CDR3 nucleotides read TGTGCCAGCAGCTTGGCCGAGGGCTACGAGCAGTACTTC. Translation: CASSLAEGYEQYF. Combining the CDR3 with reference TRBV5-4 and TRBJ2-7 gives the whole variable domain ETGVTQSPTHLIKTRGQQVTLRCSSQSGHNTVSWYQQALGQGPQFIFQYYREEENGRGNFPPRFSGLQFPNYSSELNVNALELDDSALYLCASSLAEGYEQYFGPGTRLTVT.

The V gene is TRBV7-3, the J gene TRBJ1-2; tentatively, D is TRBD1 (5 bases). In germline, CDR1 is SGHTA, CDR2 FQGTGA. This CDR3 contains 14 residues. Trimming removed 2 bases from V and 4 bases from J, with 11 bases in between. CDR3 in amino acids: CASSLGGSSYGYTF. The DNA for the CDR3 is TGTGCCAGCAGCTTAGGGGGGTCTTCCTATGGCTACACCTTC.

The CDR3 spells CASSLGLGGNQPQHF. CDR3 nucleotide sequence: TGCGCCAGCAGCTTGGGCCTTGGCGGGAATCAGCCCCAGCATTTT. V and J are TRBV5-1 and TRBJ1-5; D remains ambiguous. The germline gives CDR1 SGHRS, CDR2 YFSETQ. Trimming shortened V by 0 bases and J by 4 bases, and 11 bases separated the two germline ends. This CDR3 is built from 15 residues.

The chain employs TRBV3-1 (or the pseudogene TRBV3-2) and TRBJ2-7, with TRBD1 as a possible D gene (5 bases). V lost 4 bases and J lost 6, with 19 bases in between. From germline, CDR1 is LGHDT and CDR2 YNNKEL (reference sequence). The CDR3 contains 15 residues. The chain's CDR3 is CASSPPGRRGSEQYF. In nucleotides, the CDR3 is TGTGCCAGCAGCCCCCCGGGCAGAAGGGGTTCCGAGCAGTACTTC.

This chain uses TRBV19 with TRBJ1-2; D is unclear. Germline V gene sequence: CDR1 LNHDA, CDR2 SQIVND (reference sequence). This CDR3 has 11 residues. The V gene lost 7 bases and the J gene lost 2 bases, with 5 bases spanning the gap. The CDR3 bases are TGTGCCAGTAAACAGAACTATGGCTACACCTTC. This translates into CASKQNYGYTF.

The V and J genes are TRBV6-1 and TRBJ2-3; possible D gene TRBD2, 5 bases. Per germline, CDR1 MNHNS and CDR2 SASEGT. The CDR3 runs to 16 residues. V lost 3 bases to trimming and J lost 3 bases, with 16 bases between them. The CDR3, as DNA: TGTGCCAGCAGTGATGCCCAACACGGAGGTACAGATACGCAGTATTTT. Translation: CASSDAQHGGTDTQYF.

CDR3 DNA sequence: TGTGCCAGCAGTTACGGGGGGGCAAACAATGAGCAGTTCTTC. This gives the protein CASSYGGANNEQFF. This chain connects TRBV27 to TRBJ2-1, with 8 bases matching TRBD2. There are 14 residues in the CDR3. V lost 4 bases, J lost 5 bases, and 4 bases stayed unmatched. Per the germline V gene, CDR1 is MNHEY and CDR2 is SMNVEV (reference sequence).

The chain carries TRBV30 and TRBJ1-2, with D uncertain. This CDR3 contains 15 residues. Trimming cost V 3 bases and J 0 bases, with 14 bases left between them. Per germline, CDR1 GTSNPN and CDR2 SVGIG (reference sequence). DNA of the CDR3: TGTGCCTGGAGCGGCCGTGGAGCAGCTAACTATGGCTACACCTTC. It encodes CAWSGRGAANYGYTF.